The rows below give T cell receptor beta chains drawn from one sample of a study of blood T cell repertoires in COVID-19. The repertoire was sequenced with immunoSEQ multiplex PCR; TCRdb's copy has only in-frame clones and lacks some. The data contain about 82,000 clones, about 85% of them singletons. The sequenced sample was peripheral blood. These receptors came from an elderly man with active or convalescent COVID-19. The CDR3 runs from the conserved cysteine through the conserved F or W. The order of the fields is J gene, V gene, CDR3 protein.

>TRBJ1-4|TRBV19
CASNQGRVTEKLFF
>TRBJ1-5|TRBV6-5
CASRTPGDWPQHF
>TRBJ2-3|TRBV19
CASSPTSGGNTQYF
>TRBJ1-4|TRBV5-8
CASTLPGQGYEKLFF
>TRBJ2-6|TRBV27
CASSLTGAGSLGANVLTF
>TRBJ2-1|TRBV28
CASRSTGQPFHEQFF
>TRBJ2-5|TRBV3-1/TRBV3-2
CASSQRTGGVQETQYF
>TRBJ1-4|TRBV6-5
CASTGRVNEKLFF
>TRBJ2-3|TRBV5-1
CASSLVAGVDTQYF
>TRBJ1-5|TRBV19
CASSEVLYSNQPQHF
>TRBJ1-1|TRBV12-5
CASGLSDTEAFF
>TRBJ2-1|TRBV11-3
CASSSGTDYNEQFF
>TRBJ2-3|TRBV9
CASSPQGHIRVADTQYF
>TRBJ2-3|TRBV3-1/TRBV3-2
CASSRDFTDTQYF
>TRBJ1-1|TRBV10-2
CASSDPSSGNTEAFF
>TRBJ1-2|TRBV19
CASNKDRGYGYTF
>TRBJ2-3|TRBV30
CAWSAGLAGGPGLSQYF
>TRBJ1-5|TRBV5-1
CASSSGSVSQPQHF
>TRBJ2-3|TRBV3-1/TRBV3-2
CASSPLAGVTDTQYF
>TRBJ1-5|TRBV6-5
CASRISEGGIQPQHF
>TRBJ2-2|TRBV27
CASSLFWDTNTGELFF
>TRBJ1-6|TRBV3-1/TRBV3-2
CASSQAVGNSPLHF
>TRBJ1-2|TRBV14
CASSQGAQKYGYTF
>TRBJ1-6|TRBV6-5
CASSQQGGNSPLHF
>TRBJ2-3|TRBV5-1
CATQMTGTSDTQYF
>TRBJ1-2|TRBV5-1
CASSVQGALDGYTF
>TRBJ1-2|TRBV28
CASSFVTVRGYTF
>TRBJ2-5|TRBV18
CASSLTSVETQYF
>TRBJ2-2|TRBV7-8
CASRVPGNTGELFF
>TRBJ1-4|TRBV5-6
CASSLRVFGNEKLFF
>TRBJ2-3|TRBV5-1
CASSLENSGADTQYF
>TRBJ2-3|TRBV5-1
CASSPRGSTDTQYF
>TRBJ2-5|TRBV6-5
CASSKTGGWETQYF
>TRBJ1-2|TRBV3-1/TRBV3-2
CASGGNYGYTF
>TRBJ2-1|TRBV14
CASSQFGRDADSYNEQFF
>TRBJ2-3|TRBV11-3
CAITSGSTDTQYF
>TRBJ2-1|TRBV7-8
CASSSGLAGGQEQFF
>TRBJ2-5|TRBV7-2
CASSLAATRGETQYF
>TRBJ2-3|TRBV24-1
CATSDARTSGFTDTQYF
>TRBJ1-4|TRBV28
CASRTPYRGGEKLFF
>TRBJ1-2|TRBV14
CASSQEAYGYTF
>TRBJ1-2|TRBV4-1
CASSHSDRDYGYTF
>TRBJ2-3|TRBV9
CASSVAPRGGETDTQYF
>TRBJ2-1|TRBV24-1
CATSDPLAGANNEQFF
>TRBJ2-3|TRBV11-2
CASSPTESTDTQYF
>TRBJ2-1|TRBV9
CASSVAPAGFGEQFF
>TRBJ1-1|TRBV24-1
CATSSGVYTEAFF
>TRBJ1-5|TRBV6-5
CASSYSGGTQPQHF
>TRBJ2-3|TRBV2
CASRHDWTASTDTQYF
>TRBJ2-6|TRBV28
CATRSFSSGANVLTF
>TRBJ1-2|TRBV7-2
CASSLAGAGGYTF
>TRBJ1-4|TRBV4-1
CASSQQPGGYNEKLFF
>TRBJ1-4|TRBV6-6
CASSSKGPEEKLFF
>TRBJ2-5|TRBV28
CASSSNSGRETQYF
>TRBJ1-1|TRBV11-3
CASSLERTGNTEAFF
>TRBJ1-6|TRBV6-5
CATLDRLNSPLHF